These T cell receptor beta chains were read from a single sample in a study of patients and donors after allogeneic stem cell transplantation. TCRdb re-called the RT-PCR reads with MiXCR, one entry per CDR3 protein. In the table there are some 960,000 distinct CDR3 sequences, roughly 17% of which are singletons. The specimen was blood, either unsorted or a sorted T cell fraction (not recorded which). These receptors originate from a human donor who was either an allogeneic HSCT recipient or a stem cell or donor lymphocyte infusion donor (not recorded which). It is not recorded whose cells these are; they may come from a transplant donor. The CDR3 runs from the conserved cysteine through the conserved F or W. The order of the fields is V gene, J gene, clone size, CDR3 protein. Clone size is stated in some rows and not others, as once, few, many or a class when expanded.

TRBV7-8	TRBJ2-1	.	CASSVRQEDYNEQFF
TRBV20-1	TRBJ2-7	.	CSARDQRISSYEQYF
TRBV6-5	TRBJ2-4	few	CASSLRGKNIQYF
TRBV6-5	TRBJ2-1	once	CASSYWQGTENNEQFF
TRBV6-5	TRBJ2-1	many	CASSYGAGSYNEQFF
TRBV5-1	TRBJ2-5	.	CASSLGQGYQETQYF
TRBV20-1	TRBJ2-3	.	CSAGRTSGSTDTQYF
TRBV5-1	TRBJ1-3	few	CASSIGTVGNTIYF
TRBV5-1	TRBJ2-3	few	CASSSKTQGTDTQYF
TRBV6-5	TRBJ1-2	.	CASSYSRGGDGYTF
TRBV15	TRBJ2-1	.	CATSRDRKGGPYNEQFF
TRBV5-1	TRBJ2-5	few	CASSSPPGVGYQETQYF
TRBV7-2	TRBJ2-5	.	CASSLDGRQRGQYF
TRBV5-1	TRBJ2-2	.	CASSTRPGSTGELFF
TRBV29-1	TRBJ2-1	.	CSVGGGLAKNEQFF
TRBV5-1	TRBJ2-2	.	CASSFIAGVQTGELFF
TRBV6-2/TRBV6-3	TRBJ2-3	.	CASSYSARPATDTQYF
TRBV7-2	TRBJ2-7	.	CASSLAKEQYF
TRBV7-9	TRBJ1-1	few	CASSPSGGERTEAFF
TRBV20-1	TRBJ2-5	few	CSARKDRPQETQYF
TRBV20-1	TRBJ2-5	few	CSAPRGGGMGETQYF
TRBV5-6	TRBJ1-1	many	CASSLDRGPLNTEAFF
TRBV5-1	TRBJ2-7	few	CASSWGLAGALSYEQYF
TRBV7-9	TRBJ2-3	.	CASSDAAASLNTQYF
TRBV24-1	TRBJ2-3	few	CATSDESRGTDTQYF
TRBV5-1	TRBJ1-4	few	CASSLRTGGNEKLFF
TRBV5-1	TRBJ2-5	.	CASSIPTGSQETQYF
TRBV3-1	TRBJ2-7	.	CASSQEGVGGGYEQYF
TRBV6-2/TRBV6-3	TRBJ2-7	few	CASTALNPYEQYF
TRBV12-3/TRBV12-4	TRBJ1-2	.	CASSFGTSYGYTF
TRBV13	TRBJ2-7	few	CASSRRGGLAGSYEQYF
TRBV6-6	TRBJ1-1	.	CASSSTGSAEAFF
TRBV4-1	TRBJ1-2	.	CASSQDSAGTVLNYGYTF
TRBV15	TRBJ1-5	.	CATSRLGPNQPQHF
TRBV29-1	TRBJ2-4	many	CSGKDTPGNIQYF
TRBV28	TRBJ1-2	.	CASRVGDYGYTF
TRBV6-5	TRBJ2-7	.	CASSYSGQGPSYEQYF
TRBV29-1	TRBJ2-7	few	CSVEDRGLPYEQYF
TRBV12-3/TRBV12-4	TRBJ1-2	many	CASSPPVAGGAYTF